A selection of T cell receptor beta chains follows, all from one sample in a study of cytomegalovirus exposure and HLA in healthy donors. Profiling relied on immunoSEQ multiplex PCR, and the TCRdb table lists in-frame clones only, not all of them. The table includes 190,000 or so clones, about four fifths detected once. Sequenced: PBMCs. These receptors originate from a man over 45 in good health and CMV-seronegative. CDR3s include the opening cysteine and the closing phenylalanine or tryptophan. D genes are given only for firm matches.

>13|NA|TRBV27|TRBJ1-5
TGTGCCAGGACAGGCCTAGCCTTTCAGCCCCAGCATTTT
CARTGLAFQPQHF
>14|NA|TRBV18|TRBJ1-1
TGTGCCAGCTCACCTCTATCCGGGGACACTGAAGCTTTCTTT
CASSPLSGDTEAFF
>16|TRBD1|TRBV6-1|TRBJ1-5
TGTGCCAGCAGTGAGACAGGGAGATGGAGCAATCAGCCCCAGCATTTT
CASSETGRWSNQPQHF
>15|NA|TRBV18|TRBJ1-3
TGTGCCAGCTCACCCGGCGGCTCTAGAGGAAACACCATATATTTT
CASSPGGSRGNTIYF
>15|NA|TRBV6-6|TRBJ1-6
TGTGCCAGCAGCTCCGCAGGGGTGTTTAATTCACCCCTCCACTTT
CASSSAGVFNSPLHF
>15|NA|TRBV18|TRBJ2-1
TGTGCCAGCTCACCTGGTGGGGGGGCCGGGAATGAGCAGTTCTTC
CASSPGGGAGNEQFF
>16|TRBD2|TRBV7-2|TRBJ2-7
TGTGCCAGCAGCTTAGGTACTAGCGGGACCTCCTACGAGCAGTACTTC
CASSLGTSGTSYEQYF
>12|NA|TRBV7-6|TRBJ2-1
TGTGCCAGCAGCCTTACCCGGAATGAGCAGTTCTTC
CASSLTRNEQFF
>13|TRBD1|TRBV18|TRBJ2-7
TGTGCCAGCTCTCGCGGACAGGCCTACGAGCAGTACTTC
CASSRGQAYEQYF
>13|TRBD1|TRBV5-1|TRBJ2-7
TGCGCCAGCAGCTTGAGGGACAGGGACGAGCAGTACTTC
CASSLRDRDEQYF
>17|TRBD2|TRBV7-3|TRBJ2-5
TGTGCCCAGAGGGTCTCTAGCGGGGCTTACCTCCAAGAGACCCAGTACTTC
CAQRVSSGAYLQETQYF
>12|NA|TRBV6-6|TRBJ1-2
TGTGCCAGCGGTGGGAGTCTGGATGGCTACACCTTC
CASGGSLDGYTF
>13|TRBD1|TRBV30|TRBJ2-1
TGTGCCTACTGGACAGGGGTTGGGGATGAGCAGTTCTTC
CAYWTGVGDEQFF
>15|TRBD1|TRBV19|TRBJ1-5
TGTGCCAGTAGAATACAGGGGGTGAGCAATCAGCCCCAGCATTTT
CASRIQGVSNQPQHF
>14|TRBD1|TRBV5-4|TRBJ1-3
TGTGCCAGCAGCTTGGGGGGAACAGGGGGCAATATGGATTTT
CASSLGGTGGNMDF
>14|NA|TRBV25-1|TRBJ1-4
TGTGCCAGCAGTGAATCGACAGTACCGGAAAAACTGTTTTTT
CASSESTVPEKLFF
>13|NA|TRBV6-6|TRBJ2-1
TGTGCCAGCAGTTACCAACTTCTCAATGAGCAGTTCTTC
CASSYQLLNEQFF
>14|TRBD1|TRBV7-9|TRBJ1-4
TGTTCCAGCAGCTTACAGGACAGGAATGAAAAACTGTTTTTT
CSSSLQDRNEKLFF
>16|TRBD1|TRBV18|TRBJ2-1
TGTGCCAGCTCACCACCTGAGGGACAGGATAACAATGAGCAGTTCTTC
CASSPPEGQDNNEQFF
>15|TRBD1|TRBV7-2|TRBJ1-2
TGTGCCAGCAGCGACCTGGGCAGGGGGAACTATGGCTACACCTTC
CASSDLGRGNYGYTF
>15|NA|TRBV28|TRBJ2-6
TGTGCCAGCAGTTCCTCAGGGAATGGGGCCAACGTCCTGACTTTC
CASSSSGNGANVLTF
>15|NA|TRBV7-9|TRBJ1-4
TGTGCCAGCAGCTTTAGTCAGGGACTAAATGAAAAACTGTTTTTT
CASSFSQGLNEKLFF
>15|TRBD1|TRBV18|TRBJ2-1
TGTGCCAGCTCACCACCGGCACAGGGGGGAAATGAGCAGTTCTTC
CASSPPAQGGNEQFF
>17|TRBD2|TRBV7-9|TRBJ2-1
TGTTCCAGCAGTCTCCGCGGGGGGAGGAGCTCCTACAATGAGCAGTTCTTC
CSSSLRGGRSSYNEQFF
>16|TRBD1|TRBV14|TRBJ1-1
TGTGCCAGCAGCCAAGTCCAGGGGACAGGGAACACTGAAGCTTTCTTT
CASSQVQGTGNTEAFF
>15|TRBD1|TRBV18|TRBJ2-5
TGTGCCAGCTCAAGGGACAGGGGGCAGGAGGAGACCCAGTACTTC
CASSRDRGQEETQYF
>15|TRBD1|TRBV7-2|TRBJ1-4
TGTGCCAGCAGCTTATCAGGGGGGCCTAATGAAAAACTGTTTTTT
CASSLSGGPNEKLFF
>14|TRBD1|TRBV27|TRBJ1-1
TGTGCCAGCAGACTCCTCAGGGGGCAAACTGAAGCTTTCTTT
CASRLLRGQTEAFF
>15|TRBD1|TRBV5-5|TRBJ1-1
TGTGCCAGCAGCTTGACGGGACAGATGAACACTGAAGCTTTCTTT
CASSLTGQMNTEAFF
>13|NA|TRBV18|TRBJ1-5
TGTGCCAGCTCACTTCAGGGAGGCCAGCCCCAGCATTTT
CASSLQGGQPQHF
>13|NA|TRBV7-2|TRBJ1-1
TGTGCCAGCAGCAAGGACACGAACACTGAAGCTTTCTTT
CASSKDTNTEAFF
>14|NA|TRBV7-3|TRBJ2-5
TGTGCCAGCAGCTTACAGGGAGGACAAGAGACCCAGTACTTC
CASSLQGGQETQYF
>15|NA|TRBV6-5|TRBJ1-6
TGTGCCAGCAGTTACTCTCAGCGGGACCAATCACCCCTCCACTTT
CASSYSQRDQSPLHF
>14|NA|TRBV27|TRBJ1-5
TGTGCCAGCAGTCCCCACAGTAGCAATCAGCCCCAGCATTTT
CASSPHSSNQPQHF
>13|TRBD1|TRBV7-2|TRBJ1-4
TGTGCCAGCAGTAGACAGGGTAATGAAAAACTGTTTTTT
CASSRQGNEKLFF
>16|TRBD2|TRBV18|TRBJ2-5
TGTGCCAGCTCACCACGGACTAGCGGGAGCAGGGAGACCCAGTACTTC
CASSPRTSGSRETQYF